The 25 T cell receptor beta chains below all came from one sample that was sequenced in a study of T cells in pancreatic ductal adenocarcinoma. Assay: immunoSEQ multiplex PCR; the TCRdb copy retains only in-frame clones and omits some. This table holds 10,000 to 15,000 clones, roughly 88% found once. The selected patients with pancreatic ductal adenocarcinoma had surgery but no neoadjuvant therapy. Sequenced: PBMCs. The source of these receptors is a human donor with pancreatic ductal adenocarcinoma.

This sequence joins TRBV5-1 and TRBJ2-3, with D possibly being TRBD2 (5 bases). The CDR3 length is 16 residues. Trimming removed 4 bases at V and 1 base at J, with 16 bases between. Germline V CDR1 and CDR2: SGHRS, YFSETQ. CDR3 bases: TGCGCCAGCAGCCCCCCTTACGGGGAAGGCACAGATACGCAGTATTTT. Amino acids: CASSPPYGEGTDTQYF. Complete variable domain (other parts from reference TRBV5-1 and TRBJ2-3): KAGVTQTPRYLIKTRGQQVTLSCSPISGHRSVSWYQQTPGQGLQFLFEYFSETQRNKGNFPGRFSGRQFSNSRSEMNVSTLELGDSALYLCASSPPYGEGTDTQYFGPGTRLTVL.

The V call is TRBV5-1, the J call TRBJ1-6; a weak D match, TRBD1 (5 bases). Deletions cut 7 bases from V and 10 bases from J, with 21 bases between. The V gene's germline CDR1 is SGHRS and CDR2 YFSETQ. The CDR3 length is 15 residues. The CDR3 here is CASAPGGEGRSPLHF. The CDR3, as DNA: TGCGCCAGCGCCCCTGGAGGGGAAGGAAGATCACCCCTCCACTTT.

The chain carries TRBV18 and TRBJ2-7, with D maybe TRBD1 (6 bases). The germline V gene has CDR1 KGHSH and CDR2 LQKENI. V dropped 3 bases and J dropped 4 bases, with 10 bases sitting between them. The CDR3 loop spans 13 amino acids. CDR3 nucleotides: TGTGCCAGCTCACCGCAGGGGCCGTACGAGCAGTACTTC. This codes for CASSPQGPYEQYF.

This clone came up once. V gene TRBV2 combines with J gene TRBJ1-5; no clear D. Germline CDR1 is SNHLY and CDR2 is FYNNEI. Trimming stripped 7 bases from V and 4 bases from J, with 11 bases between. CDR3 length: 13 residues. In DNA form, the CDR3 reads TGTGCCAGCAATCCGGGCCTTAATCAGCCCCAGCATTTT. It translates to CASNPGLNQPQHF.

The rearrangement links TRBV7-9 to TRBJ2-4; 9 bases are shared with TRBD1. Per germline, CDR1 SEHNR and CDR2 FQNEAQ (reference sequence). Trimming cost V 2 bases and J 5 bases; bases outside gene matches: 4. The CDR3 totals 15 residues. The CDR3, as DNA: TGTGCCAGCAGCTTAACTCGGGACAGGGAAAACATTCAGTACTTC. It translates to CASSLTRDRENIQYF.

This chain connects TRBV11-2 to TRBJ2-5; D ambiguous. The CDR3 has 14 amino acids. Germline V lookup: CDR1 SGHAT, CDR2 FQNNGV. V was pared by 4 bases and J by 5 bases, with 14 bases between. The CDR3 nucleotides are TGTGCCAGCAGCTCACTGGTATTTGGTGAGACCCAGTACTTC. Translated, it gives CASSSLVFGETQYF.

In its sample, this clone ranks as medium-sized (0.01 to 0.1%). The V gene is TRBV7-2, the J gene TRBJ2-1; TRBD2 might be the D (6 bases). Germline assignment: CDR1 SGHTA and CDR2 FQGNSA. Trimming cost V 5 bases and J 8 bases, with 16 bases left between them. There are 14 residues in the CDR3. Here the CDR3 reads CASSGDSIIHEQFF. For the CDR3, the DNA is TGTGCCAGCAGCGGGGACTCCATAATCCATGAGCAGTTCTTC.

This clone has more than one count but fewer than ten. The V and J genes are TRBV5-1 and TRBJ2-7; no clear D. Trimming pared 0 bases from V and 6 bases from J, leaving 7 bases between. The CDR3 runs 12 residues. Germline values: CDR1 SGHRS, CDR2 YFSETQ. This CDR3 reads CASSLVRTEQYF. The CDR3 bases are TGCGCCAGCAGCTTGGTGCGCACCGAGCAGTACTTC. The full variable domain, in which reference TRBV5-1 and TRBJ2-7 provide the parts outside the CDR3, is KAGVTQTPRYLIKTRGQQVTLSCSPISGHRSVSWYQQTPGQGLQFLFEYFSETQRNKGNFPGRFSGRQFSNSRSEMNVSTLELGDSALYLCASSLVRTEQYFGPGTRLTVT.

This chain joins TRBV7-2 and TRBJ2-7; possibly TRBD2 for D (6 bases). CDR3 length equals 13 residues. CDR1 is SGHTA, CDR2 FQGNSA, per germline. V gave up 2 bases and J gave up 4 bases, with 9 bases separating them. The CDR3 DNA sequence: TGTGCCAGCAGCTTATCCGGGAGTTACGAGCAGTACTTC. Translation gives CASSLSGSYEQYF.

This clone was observed a few times. V usage is TRBV15 and J usage is TRBJ1-2, with a weak D call TRBD1 (5 bases). Germline V gene sequence: CDR1 LNHNV, CDR2 YYDKDF (reference sequence). V shed 0 bases and J shed 7 bases, with 12 bases lying between them. The CDR3 totals 14 residues. The CDR3: CATSRDLTGPGYTF. CDR3 sequence (DNA): TGTGCCACCAGCAGAGATTTAACAGGACCTGGCTACACCTTC.

The chain employs TRBV7-2 and TRBJ2-7; 9 positions agree with TRBD2. The V gene end was trimmed by 5 bases and the J gene end by 6 bases; junction bases not matched to a gene: 8. The CDR3 totals 14 residues. Germline CDR1 reads SGHTA; CDR2 reads FQGNSA. CDR3 bases: TGTGCCAGCAGCCGAACCGGGACTAGCACCGAGCAGTACTTC. Translation gives CASSRTGTSTEQYF.

Only one count was recorded for this clone. This sequence joins TRBV4-2 and TRBJ2-1; 9 nucleotides match TRBD1. Germline loops: CDR1 LGHNA, CDR2 YNFKEQ. J lost 5 bases, V lost 1 base, and 6 bases had no gene match. The CDR3 length is 16 residues. CDR3 bases: TGTGCCAGCAGCCAAGCCGGACAGGGGACCGACAATGAGCAGTTCTTC. Translation: CASSQAGQGTDNEQFF.

This chain joins TRBV2 and TRBJ2-7; the D gene is possibly TRBD1 (5 bases). CDR3 length: 14 residues. Per germline, CDR1 SNHLY and CDR2 FYNNEI. Trimming removed 8 bases at V and 3 bases at J, with 17 bases between. The CDR3 here is CASELGQIGYEQYF. CDR3 sequence (DNA): TGTGCCAGCGAGCTGGGGCAGATAGGCTACGAGCAGTACTTC.

The rearrangement joins TRBV28 to TRBJ2-2, with 13 bases aligning to TRBD2. This CDR3 is built from 18 residues. CDR1 MDHEN and CDR2 SYDVKM come from the germline V gene. Trimming at V came to 5 bases and at J to 1 base, leaving 7 bases not matched to a gene. This chain's CDR3 is CASSAPGTSGVNTGELFF. The CDR3 DNA sequence: TGTGCCAGCAGTGCGCCCGGGACTAGCGGGGTGAACACCGGGGAGCTGTTTTTT. Full variable domain (missing parts from reference TRBV28 and TRBJ2-2): DVKVTQSSRYLVKRTGEKVFLECVQDMDHENMFWYRQDPGLGLRLIYFSYDVKMKEKGDIPEGYSVSREKKERFSLILESASTNQTSMYLCASSAPGTSGVNTGELFFGEGSRLTVL.

J is TRBJ2-3 and V is TRBV10-3; 8 bases align to TRBD1. This CDR3 has 16 residues. Germline CDR1 ENHRY, CDR2 SYGVKD. The V and J ends lost 2 bases and 4 bases, in that order; junction bases with no gene match: 8. CDR3 sequence (DNA): TGTGCCATCAGTGAGCCCCCCGGACAGGGCGCAGATACGCAGTATTTT. Its translation: CAISEPPGQGADTQYF.

This chain links TRBV5-5 with TRBJ2-7; D gene uncertain. CDR3 size: 11 residues. Germline CDR1 and CDR2: SGHKS and YYEKEE (reference sequence). Deletions cut 2 bases from V and 7 bases from J, with 7 bases between. This CDR3 reads CASSLPGEQYF. DNA for the CDR3: TGTGCCAGCAGCTTACCCGGGGAGCAGTACTTC.

Only one count was recorded for this clone. CDR3 sequence: CASSPYSGGGTGELFF. CDR3 in DNA: TGTGCCAGCAGCCCCTACTCCGGTGGGGGCACCGGGGAGCTGTTTTTT. The chain joins TRBV11-2 to TRBJ2-2; either TRBD1 or TRBD2 may supply D (5 bases each). This CDR3 is 16 amino acids long. CDR1 and CDR2 (germline): SGHAT, FQNNGV. V was pared by 5 bases and J by 4 bases, with 17 bases between.

The CDR3 protein is CSARQGGYTF. The CDR3 nucleotides are TGCAGTGCTAGACAAGGCGGCTACACCTTC. The chain joins TRBV20-1 to TRBJ1-2; D gene uncertain. The CDR3 is made up of 10 amino acids. Germline lookup yields CDR1 DFQATT and CDR2 SNEGSKA (reference sequence). The V end was cut by 2 bases, the J end by 8 bases, with 6 bases between.

The J gene is TRBJ2-3, the V gene TRBV7-2; the D gene could be TRBD1 or TRBD2 (5 bases each). CDR1 SGHTA and CDR2 FQGNSA come from the germline V gene. V lost 2 bases and J lost 4, with 10 bases in between. This CDR3 is built from 14 residues. The CDR3 bases are TGTGCCAGCAGCTTATCCAGAGGGGCAGATACGCAGTATTTT. It encodes CASSLSRGADTQYF.

As regards this clone: Compared with germline, one end of the junction differs, possibly owing to a read error. The chain couples TRBV5-4 to TRBJ2-3; possible D gene TRBD1, 6 bases. The germline gives CDR1 SGHNT, CDR2 YYREEE (reference sequence). This CDR3 contains 13 residues. CDR3 nucleotides: TGTGCCAGCAGCCACCGGGACATTGGTACGAGGGATTTT. It codes for CASSHRDIGTRDF.

The chain is built from TRBV6-6 and TRBJ2-2; TRBD1 aligns across 7 bases. V lost 4 bases and J lost 5; bases outside the gene matches: 7. The CDR3 is 15 amino acids. Per the germline V gene, CDR1 is MNHNY and CDR2 is SVGAGI (reference sequence). CDR3 sequence reads: CASSSTGYWTGELFF. The CDR3 coding sequence is TGTGCCAGCAGTTCGACAGGGTATTGGACCGGGGAGCTGTTTTTT.

This clone came up a few times. This chain uses TRBV5-1 with TRBJ2-3, with D possibly TRBD1 on 5 matching bases. The germline V gene has CDR1 SGHRS and CDR2 YFSETQ. Trimming took off 4 bases at V and 0 bases at J, with 12 bases between the two ends. The CDR3 is made up of 15 amino acids. CDR3 loop: CASSPRAISTDTQYF. CDR3 sequence (DNA): TGCGCCAGCAGCCCCAGGGCAATCAGCACAGATACGCAGTATTTT.

The V gene is TRBV27, the J gene TRBJ1-5; D remains unclear. The V and J ends lost 4 bases and 2 bases respectively, with 12 bases between them. In germline, CDR1 is MNHEY, CDR2 SMNVEV (reference sequence). CDR3 length: 15 amino acids. This CDR3 reads CASSSLHGGNQPQHF. In DNA, the CDR3 is TGTGCCAGCAGTTCCCTCCACGGGGGCAATCAGCCCCAGCATTTT.

The chain is built from TRBV19 and TRBJ2-7, with 12 bases that match TRBD2. Per the germline V gene, CDR1 is LNHDA and CDR2 is SQIVND (reference sequence). The CDR3 totals 15 residues. Losses at the gene ends were 4 bases for V and 6 bases for J; bases not matched to a gene: 7. CDR3 nucleotide sequence: TGTGCCAGTAGTACGACTAGCGGGAGTTATAGCGAGCAGTACTTC. This codes for CASSTTSGSYSEQYF.

The chain couples TRBV6-7 to TRBJ2-3, with D maybe TRBD2 (6 bases). TRBV6-7 carries the ORF label, with uncertain function. There are 13 residues in the CDR3. V dropped 10 bases and J dropped 4 bases, with 15 bases sitting between them. The CDR3: CAIPRRDADTQYF. CDR3 DNA: TGTGCCATTCCGAGGAGGGACGCAGATACGCAGTATTTT.